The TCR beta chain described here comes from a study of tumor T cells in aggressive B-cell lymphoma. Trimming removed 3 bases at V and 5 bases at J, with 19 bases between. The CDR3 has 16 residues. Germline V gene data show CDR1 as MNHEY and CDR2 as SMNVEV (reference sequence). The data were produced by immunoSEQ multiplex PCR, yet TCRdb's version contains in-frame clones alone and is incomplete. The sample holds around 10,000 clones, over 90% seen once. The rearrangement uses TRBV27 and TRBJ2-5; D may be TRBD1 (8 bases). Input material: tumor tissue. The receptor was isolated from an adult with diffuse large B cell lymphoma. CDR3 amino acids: CASSFGNRGGWETQYF. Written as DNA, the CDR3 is TGTGCCAGCAGTTTTGGAAACAGGGGGGGGTGGGAGACCCAGTACTTC.